This T cell receptor (beta chain) was obtained from a study of human T cells and chemical hapten exposure. Study-wide background: An area of 2 cm by roughly 2.2 cm on upper inner arm skin received 2% DPC for sensitization. Patch tests put 0.01% DPC on the upper back, and the results were checked at 6 days. Regarding the study as a whole: TCRs at high frequency, those above 1 in 1000, did not change with DPC sensitization.

This clonotype was observed at least ten times. Antigen specificity is unknown. The study's library attached unique molecular identifiers to single cDNA molecules. TCRdb passed the RACE reads through MiXCR, listing each CDR3 protein once. The sample shows some 200,000 distinct CDR3 sequences, under 35% of them seen only once. V was clipped by 3 bases and J by 5 bases; unmatched bases: 5. The CDR3 totals 14 residues. The germline V gene encodes CDR1 MDHEN and CDR2 SYDVKM. Time point described: pre-sensitization, week 0. Regarding treatment: therapeutic diphenylcyclopropenone sensitization with weekly scalp DPC.

The source was whole blood, collected in connection with sensitization to the hapten diphenylcyclopropenone (DPC). This TCR was sampled from a woman aged 25-40 years with alopecia areata. Some clones in this sample may be carry-over from other donors' samples. The V gene is TRBV28, the J gene TRBJ2-5; 8 nucleotides line up with TRBD1. The CDR3 reads CASSFQGASETQYF. The CDR3 region has the DNA TGTGCCAGCAGTTTCCAGGGGGCGAGTGAGACCCAGTACTTC.